This T cell receptor beta chain was documented in a study of beta chain features in type 1 diabetes. Study results and caveats: Moderate but significant shortening of TCRB CDR3s was recorded in all four CD4+ subsets from Type 1 diabetes patients. Overrepresentation of cells with high TCR expression could result from cDNA sequencing.

Germline CDR1 reads ENHRY; CDR2 reads SYGVKD. V lost 2 bases and J 1 base, leaving 7 bases between the germline ends. The CDR3 totals 14 residues. This clone appeared a few times. No antigen is known for it. Investigators reverse transcribed all isolated RNA, so they sequenced expressed TCRB transcripts. Produced via immunoSEQ multiplex PCR; TCRdb's table is partial and in-frame only. The sample includes 500,000 to 850,000 clones, more than 13% of them seen just once. The specimen was naive CD4+ T cells from blood. The TCR was taken from a young man with type 1 diabetes. The chain couples TRBV10-3 to TRBJ2-3, with D hard to call. CDR3 protein: CAISEGRGTDTQYF. CDR3 nucleotide sequence: TGTGCCATCAGTGAGGGGCGCGGCACAGATACGCAGTATTTT.